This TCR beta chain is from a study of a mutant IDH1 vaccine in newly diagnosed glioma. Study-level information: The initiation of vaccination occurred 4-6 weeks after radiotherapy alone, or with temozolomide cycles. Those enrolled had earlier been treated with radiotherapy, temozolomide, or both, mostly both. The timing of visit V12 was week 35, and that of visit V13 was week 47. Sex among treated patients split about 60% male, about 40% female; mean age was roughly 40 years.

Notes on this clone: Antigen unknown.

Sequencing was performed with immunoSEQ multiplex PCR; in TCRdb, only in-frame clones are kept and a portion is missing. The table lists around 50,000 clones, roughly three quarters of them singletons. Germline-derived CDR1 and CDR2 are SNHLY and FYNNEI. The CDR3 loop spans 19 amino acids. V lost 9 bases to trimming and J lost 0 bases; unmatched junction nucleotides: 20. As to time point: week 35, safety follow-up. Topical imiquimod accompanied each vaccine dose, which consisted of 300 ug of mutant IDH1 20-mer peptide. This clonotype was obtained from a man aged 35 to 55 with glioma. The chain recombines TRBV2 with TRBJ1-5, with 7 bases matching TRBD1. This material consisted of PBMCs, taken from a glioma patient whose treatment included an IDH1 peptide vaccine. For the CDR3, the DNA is TGTGCCAGTGAGACCGACGGGCCAGGGGGTTCTTATAGCAATCAGCCCCAGCATTTT. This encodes CASETDGPGGSYSNQPQHF. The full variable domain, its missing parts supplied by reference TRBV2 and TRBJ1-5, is EPEVTQTPSHQVTQMGQEVILRCVPISNHLYFYWYRQILGQKVEFLVSFYNNEISEKSEIFDDQFSVERPDGSNFTLKIRSTKLEDSAMYFCASETDGPGGSYSNQPQHFGDGTRLSIL.